This T cell receptor (beta chain) is drawn from a study of shared clonotypes between healthy human individuals. Study-level points and caveats: It was the few donors that limited the genetic and exposure-history diversity represented. Generation probabilities were higher for clonotypes shared across all four sorted-subset donors than for unshared ones.

As concerns this clone: Its antigen remains unidentified.

Caucasian adults residing in Nashville, Tennessee made up all the donors. The CDR3 runs to 12 residues. Germline V gene lookup returns CDR1 SQVTM and CDR2 ANQGSEA. The V end lost 5 bases, the J end lost 2 bases, and 10 bases lay between the germline ends. Repertoires were generated with immunoSEQ multiplex PCR, while TCRdb's copy carries only in-frame clones and drops some. Among 980,000 or so clones listed, approximately 76% were seen once. The TCR sequence derives from a man aged 18 to 35 in good health. The chain employs TRBV29-1 and TRBJ2-7; D is perhaps TRBD1 (6 bases). Sample: memory CD4+ T cells sorted from blood. As to subset: CD45RA-negative fraction. The CDR3 region is CSVLGQTYEQYF. The DNA of the CDR3 is TGCAGCGTTCTTGGACAGACCTACGAGCAGTACTTC.